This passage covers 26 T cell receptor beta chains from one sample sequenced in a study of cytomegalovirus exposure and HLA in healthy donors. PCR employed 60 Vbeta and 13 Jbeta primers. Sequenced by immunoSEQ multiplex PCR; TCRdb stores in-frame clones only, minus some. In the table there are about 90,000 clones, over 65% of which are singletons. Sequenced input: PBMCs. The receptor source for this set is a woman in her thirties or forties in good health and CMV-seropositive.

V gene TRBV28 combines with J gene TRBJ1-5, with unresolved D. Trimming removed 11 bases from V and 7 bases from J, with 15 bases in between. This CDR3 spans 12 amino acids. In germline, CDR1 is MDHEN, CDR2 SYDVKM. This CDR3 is CASGWGYQPQHF. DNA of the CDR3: TGTGCCTCGGGGTGGGGATACCAGCCCCAGCATTTT.

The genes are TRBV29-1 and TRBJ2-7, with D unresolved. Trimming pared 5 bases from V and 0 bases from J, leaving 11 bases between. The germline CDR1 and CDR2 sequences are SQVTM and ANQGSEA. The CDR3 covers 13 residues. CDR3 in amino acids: CSVLGLLSYEQYF. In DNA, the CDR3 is TGCAGCGTTTTGGGCCTGCTCTCCTACGAGCAGTACTTC.

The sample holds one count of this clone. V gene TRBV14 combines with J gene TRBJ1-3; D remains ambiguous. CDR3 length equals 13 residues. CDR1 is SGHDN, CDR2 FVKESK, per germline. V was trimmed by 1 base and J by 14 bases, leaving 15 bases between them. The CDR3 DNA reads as TGTGCCAGCAGCCAAGTGAGGGTTGGAGCTGTATATTTT. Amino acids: CASSQVRVGAVYF.

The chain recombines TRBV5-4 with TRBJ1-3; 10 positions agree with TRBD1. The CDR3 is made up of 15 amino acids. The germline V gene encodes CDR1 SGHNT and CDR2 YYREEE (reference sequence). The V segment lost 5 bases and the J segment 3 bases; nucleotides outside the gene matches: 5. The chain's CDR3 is CASSRQGANGNTIYF. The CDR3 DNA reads TGTGCCAGCAGTAGACAGGGGGCGAATGGAAACACCATATATTTT.

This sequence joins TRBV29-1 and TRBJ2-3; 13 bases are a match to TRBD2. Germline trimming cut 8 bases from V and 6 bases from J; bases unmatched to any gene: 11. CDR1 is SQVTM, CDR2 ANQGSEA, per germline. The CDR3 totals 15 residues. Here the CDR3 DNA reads TGCAGCTCGAATCCTTCACTAGCGGGGGGGGATACGCAGTATTTT. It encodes CSSNPSLAGGDTQYF.

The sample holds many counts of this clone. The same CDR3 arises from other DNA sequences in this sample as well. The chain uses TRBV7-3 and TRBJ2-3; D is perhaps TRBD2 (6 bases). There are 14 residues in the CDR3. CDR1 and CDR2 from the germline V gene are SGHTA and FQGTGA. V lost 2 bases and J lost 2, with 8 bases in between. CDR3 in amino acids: CASSLGGNTDTQYF. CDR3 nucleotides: TGTGCCAGCAGCTTAGGCGGGAACACAGATACGCAGTATTTT.

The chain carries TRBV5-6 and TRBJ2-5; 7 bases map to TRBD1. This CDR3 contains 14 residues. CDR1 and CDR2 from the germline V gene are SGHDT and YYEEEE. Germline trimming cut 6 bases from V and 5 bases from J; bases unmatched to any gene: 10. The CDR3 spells CASIMQGVGETQYF. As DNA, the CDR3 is TGTGCCAGCATCATGCAGGGGGTAGGGGAGACCCAGTACTTC.

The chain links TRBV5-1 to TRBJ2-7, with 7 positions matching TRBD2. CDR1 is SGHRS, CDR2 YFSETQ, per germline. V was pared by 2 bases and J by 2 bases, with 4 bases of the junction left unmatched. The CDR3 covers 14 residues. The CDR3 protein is CASSFSSGAYEQYF. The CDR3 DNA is TGCGCCAGCAGCTTTTCCAGCGGGGCCTACGAGCAGTACTTC.

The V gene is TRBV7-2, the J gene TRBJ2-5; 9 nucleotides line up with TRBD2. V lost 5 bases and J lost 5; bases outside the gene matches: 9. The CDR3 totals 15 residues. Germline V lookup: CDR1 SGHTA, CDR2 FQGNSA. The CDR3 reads CASSPRGTSWETQYF. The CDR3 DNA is TGTGCCAGCAGCCCGAGGGGGACTAGCTGGGAGACCCAGTACTTC.

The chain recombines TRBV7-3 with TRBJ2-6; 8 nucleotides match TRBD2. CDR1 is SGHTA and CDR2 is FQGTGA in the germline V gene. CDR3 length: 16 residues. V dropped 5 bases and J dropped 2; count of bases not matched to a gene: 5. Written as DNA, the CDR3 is TGTGCCAGCAGCCTAGGGCGGGGGGCTGGGGCCAACGTCCTGACTTTC. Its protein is CASSLGRGAGANVLTF.

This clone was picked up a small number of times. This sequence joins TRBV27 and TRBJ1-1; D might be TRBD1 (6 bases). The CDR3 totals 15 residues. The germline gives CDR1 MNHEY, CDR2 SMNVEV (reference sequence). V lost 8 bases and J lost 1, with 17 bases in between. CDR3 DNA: TGTGCCAGCCGCCTGGACAGAGCGGAGAACACTGAAGCTTTCTTT. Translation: CASRLDRAENTEAFF.

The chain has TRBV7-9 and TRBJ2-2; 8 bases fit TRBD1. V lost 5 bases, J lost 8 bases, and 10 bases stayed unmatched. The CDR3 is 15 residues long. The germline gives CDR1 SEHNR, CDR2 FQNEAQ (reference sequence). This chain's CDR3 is CASSERQGLVGELFF. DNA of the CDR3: TGTGCCAGCAGCGAAAGACAGGGGTTGGTTGGGGAGCTGTTTTTT. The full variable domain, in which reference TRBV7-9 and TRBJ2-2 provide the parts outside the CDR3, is DTGVSQNPRHKITKRGQNVTFRCDPISEHNRLYWYRQTLGQGPEFLTYFQNEAQLEKSRLLSDRFSAERPKGSFSTLEIQRTEQGDSAMYLCASSERQGLVGELFFGEGSRLTVL.

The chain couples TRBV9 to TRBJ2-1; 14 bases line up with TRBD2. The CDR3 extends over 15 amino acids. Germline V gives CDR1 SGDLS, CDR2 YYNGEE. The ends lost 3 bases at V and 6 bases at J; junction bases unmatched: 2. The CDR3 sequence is CASSETSGRGNEQFF. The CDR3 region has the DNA TGTGCCAGCAGCGAGACTAGCGGGAGGGGCAATGAGCAGTTCTTC.

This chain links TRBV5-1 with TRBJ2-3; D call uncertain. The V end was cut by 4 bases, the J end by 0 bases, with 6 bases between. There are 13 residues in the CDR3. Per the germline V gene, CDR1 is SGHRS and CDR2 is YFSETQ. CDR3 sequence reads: CASSIVSTDTQYF. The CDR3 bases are TGCGCCAGCAGCATCGTTAGCACAGATACGCAGTATTTT.

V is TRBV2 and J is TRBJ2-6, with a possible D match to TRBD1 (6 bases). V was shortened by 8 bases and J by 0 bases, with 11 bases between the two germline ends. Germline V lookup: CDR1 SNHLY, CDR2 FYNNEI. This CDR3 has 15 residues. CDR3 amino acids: CASGTHDSGANVLTF. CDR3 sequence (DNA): TGTGCCAGCGGGACACATGACTCTGGGGCCAACGTCCTGACTTTC.

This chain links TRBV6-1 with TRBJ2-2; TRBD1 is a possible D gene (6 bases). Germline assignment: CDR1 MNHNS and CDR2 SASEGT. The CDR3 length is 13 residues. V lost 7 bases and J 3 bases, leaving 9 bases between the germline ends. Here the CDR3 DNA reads TGTGCCAGCACAGGGGCCGACACCGGGGAGCTGTTTTTT. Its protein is CASTGADTGELFF.

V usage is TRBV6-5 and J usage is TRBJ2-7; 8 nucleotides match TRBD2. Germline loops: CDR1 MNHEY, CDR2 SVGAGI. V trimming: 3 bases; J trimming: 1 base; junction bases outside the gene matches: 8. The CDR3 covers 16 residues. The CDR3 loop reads CASSYYSAGESYEQYF. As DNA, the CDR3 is TGTGCCAGCAGTTATTACTCAGCGGGAGAATCCTACGAGCAGTACTTC.

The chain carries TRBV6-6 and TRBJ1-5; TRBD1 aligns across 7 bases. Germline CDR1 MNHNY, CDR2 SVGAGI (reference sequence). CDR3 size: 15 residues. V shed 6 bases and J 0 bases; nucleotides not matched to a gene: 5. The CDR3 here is CASRRTGNSNQPQHF. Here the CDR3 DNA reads TGTGCCAGCAGGAGGACAGGCAATAGCAATCAGCCCCAGCATTTT.

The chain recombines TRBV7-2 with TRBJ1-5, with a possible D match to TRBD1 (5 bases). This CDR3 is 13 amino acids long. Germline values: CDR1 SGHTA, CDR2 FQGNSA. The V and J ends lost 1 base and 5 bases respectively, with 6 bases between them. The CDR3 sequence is CASSLDRYQPQHF. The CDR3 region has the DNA TGTGCCAGCAGCTTAGACAGGTATCAGCCCCAGCATTTT.

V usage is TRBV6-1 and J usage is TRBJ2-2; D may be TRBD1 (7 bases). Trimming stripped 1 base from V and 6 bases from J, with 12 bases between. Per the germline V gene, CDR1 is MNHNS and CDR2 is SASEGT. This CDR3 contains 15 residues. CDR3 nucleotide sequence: TGTGCCAGCAGTGAAGTGGTCAGGGGGGCCGGGGAGCTGTTTTTT. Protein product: CASSEVVRGAGELFF.

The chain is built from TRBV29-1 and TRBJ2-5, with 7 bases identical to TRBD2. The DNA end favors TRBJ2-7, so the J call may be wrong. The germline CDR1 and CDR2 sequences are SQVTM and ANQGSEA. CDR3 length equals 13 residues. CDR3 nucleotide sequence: TGCAGCGTTCTTAGCCCGGGGGGTTACGAGCAGTACTTC. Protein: CSVLSPGGYEQYF.

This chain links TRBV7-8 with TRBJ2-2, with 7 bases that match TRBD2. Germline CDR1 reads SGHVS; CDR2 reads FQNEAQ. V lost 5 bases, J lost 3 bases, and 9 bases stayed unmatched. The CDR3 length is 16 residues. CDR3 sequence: CASSLTGGEDTGELFF. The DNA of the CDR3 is TGTGCCAGCAGCCTCACGGGGGGAGAGGACACCGGGGAGCTGTTTTTT.

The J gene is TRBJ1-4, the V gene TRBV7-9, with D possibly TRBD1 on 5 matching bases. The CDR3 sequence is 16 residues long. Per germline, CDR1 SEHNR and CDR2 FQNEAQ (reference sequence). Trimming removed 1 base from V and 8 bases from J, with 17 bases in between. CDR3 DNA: TGTGCCAGCAGCTTAGGTCGTCCGTCTTCAGGGGAAAAACTGTTTTTT. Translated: CASSLGRPSSGEKLFF.

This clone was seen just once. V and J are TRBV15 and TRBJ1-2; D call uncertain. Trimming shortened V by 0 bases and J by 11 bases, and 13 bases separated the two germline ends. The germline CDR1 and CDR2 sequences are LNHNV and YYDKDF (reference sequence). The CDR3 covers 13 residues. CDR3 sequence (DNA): TGTGCCACCAGCAGAGATCGAGAAGGGAGATACACCTTC. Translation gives CATSRDREGRYTF.

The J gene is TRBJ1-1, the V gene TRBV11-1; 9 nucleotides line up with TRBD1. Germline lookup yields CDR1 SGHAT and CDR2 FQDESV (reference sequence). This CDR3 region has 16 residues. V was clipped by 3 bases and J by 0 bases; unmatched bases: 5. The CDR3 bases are TGTGCCAGCAGCTTGTCACAGGGGGCCCTGAACACTGAAGCTTTCTTT. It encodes CASSLSQGALNTEAFF.

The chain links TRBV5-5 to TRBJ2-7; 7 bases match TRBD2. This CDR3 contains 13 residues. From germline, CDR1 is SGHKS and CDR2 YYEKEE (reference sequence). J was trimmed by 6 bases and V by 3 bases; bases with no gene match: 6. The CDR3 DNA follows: TGTGCCAGCAGCTGGGGGGGGGAGCGCGAGCAGTACTTC. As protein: CASSWGGEREQYF.